This entry lists 19 T cell receptor beta chains sequenced from one sample in a study of breast tumors, draining lymph nodes, adjacent tissues. TCRdb reprocessed the multiplex PCR reads with MiXCR, giving one entry per CDR3 protein. The sample carries approximately 230,000 distinct CDR3 sequences, under 40% recorded once. Breast cancer patients provided tissue from their axillary draining lymph nodes. The sequenced sample was axillary lymph node tissue. All receptors derive from a female donor with breast cancer. Some clones in this sample may be carry-over from other donors' samples.

This clonotype was observed at least ten times. This chain uses TRBV24-1 with TRBJ1-5; D possibly corresponds to TRBD1 (5 bases). The CDR3 loop spans 12 amino acids. Germline V lookup: CDR1 KGHDR, CDR2 SFDVKD. V was cut by 4 bases and J by 6 bases, with 6 bases left in between. The CDR3 sequence: CATSEGGQPQHF. The CDR3 region has the DNA TGTGCCACCAGTGAGGGGGGTCAGCCCCAGCATTTT.

V and J are TRBV7-4 and TRBJ2-3, with D possibly TRBD2 on 5 matching bases. Trimming pared 2 bases from V and 2 bases from J, leaving 8 bases between. This CDR3 has 14 residues. Germline loops: CDR1 SGHVT, CDR2 SQSDAQ. The CDR3 sequence is CASSLPRDTDTQYF. In nucleotides, the CDR3 is TGTGCCAGCAGCTTACCGAGGGACACAGATACGCAGTATTTT.

Turning to this clonotype: The conserved phenylalanine or tryptophan normally closing the CDR3 is absent here, so this likely arose from a read error. DNA for the CDR3: TGCGCCAGCAGCGGAATTAGCGGGAGTGGGTACAATGAGCAGTTCTTA. Residues: CASSGISGSGYNEQFL. This chain uses TRBV5-1 with TRBJ2-1; 9 bases are a match to TRBD2. Per the germline V gene, CDR1 is SGHRS and CDR2 is YFSETQ. CDR3 length: 16 residues. V lost 4 bases, J lost 4 bases, and 9 bases stayed unmatched.

This clonotype was counted ten times or more. The chain couples TRBV7-6 to TRBJ2-1; 7 bases match TRBD1. Germline CDR1 reads SGHVS; CDR2 reads FNYEAQ. There are 13 residues in the CDR3. J gave up 4 bases and V 5 bases, and 2 bases lay outside the gene matches. The CDR3 DNA is TGTGCCAGCAGCGAACAGGGGTACAATGAGCAGTTCTTC. It is translated as CASSEQGYNEQFF.

Many counts were recorded for this clonotype. The rearrangement links TRBV7-8 to TRBJ1-3, with a weak D call TRBD1 (5 bases). The V gene lost 4 bases and the J gene lost 5 bases, with 12 bases spanning the gap. Looked up from germline, CDR1 is SGHVS and CDR2 is FQNEAQ. This CDR3 spans 14 amino acids. CDR3 nucleotide sequence: TGTGCCAGCAGCTCCGTGCAGGGTAGAAACACCATATATTTT. This codes for CASSSVQGRNTIYF.

Concerning this clonotype itself: A much larger clone is a single base away; this may be a read error. V gene TRBV7-9 combines with J gene TRBJ2-7, with D perhaps being TRBD1 or TRBD2 (6 bases each). Trimming took off 8 bases at V and 2 bases at J, with 19 bases between the two ends. CDR3 size: 15 residues. Germline CDR1 SEHNR, CDR2 FQNEAQ (reference sequence). CDR3 residues: CASGPLGGGAYEQYF. In nucleotides, the CDR3 is TGTGCCAGCGGCCCCCTAGGGGGAGGAGCCTACGAGCAGTACTTC. The entire variable domain, with the rest obtained from reference TRBV7-9 and TRBJ2-7, is as follows: DTGVSQNPRHKITKRGQNVTFRCDPISEHNRLYWYRQTLGQGPEFLTYFQNEAQLEKSRLLSDRFSAERPKGSFSTLEIQRTEQGDSAMYLCASGPLGGGAYEQYFGPGTRLTVT.

The chain is built from TRBV6-5 and TRBJ2-1; D gene uncertain. This CDR3 comprises 16 residues. Looked up from germline, CDR1 is MNHEY and CDR2 is SVGAGI. Trimming removed 5 bases from V and 8 bases from J, with 22 bases in between. CDR3 in DNA: TGTGCCAGCAGTAGTAGTTTGGCAGACCACCGCGATGAGCAGTTCTTC. Amino acid sequence: CASSSSLADHRDEQFF.

J is TRBJ2-1 and V is TRBV4-1, with D tentatively TRBD1 or TRBD2 (7 bases each). The better agreement between TRBJ2-7 and the DNA end casts doubt on the J call. The germline gives CDR1 MGHRA, CDR2 YSYEKL. CDR3 length: 14 residues. Written as DNA, the CDR3 is TGCGCCAGCAGCCAGGCAGGGGGGGAATACGAGCAGTACTTC. Its protein product is CASSQAGGEYEQYF.

The V gene is TRBV6-1, the J gene TRBJ2-2; 7 positions agree with TRBD1. Germline V gene sequence: CDR1 MNHNS, CDR2 SASEGT. CDR3 length equals 15 residues. V shed 6 bases, J shed 1 base, and the junction held 5 bases outside the gene matches. This chain's CDR3 is CASRPGTVNTGELFF. Here the CDR3 DNA reads TGTGCCAGCAGGCCCGGGACAGTGAACACCGGGGAGCTGTTTTTT.

This clonotype has ten or more counts. The chain couples TRBV11-3 to TRBJ1-2, with 8 bases lining up with TRBD1. The CDR3 is made up of 13 amino acids. Germline CDR1 and CDR2: SGHNT and YENEEA. The V and J ends lost 5 bases and 8 bases, in that order; junction bases with no gene match: 7. CDR3 nucleotides: TGTGCCAGCAGCCCCCCAGGGGGCAACGGCTACACCTTC. This encodes CASSPPGGNGYTF.

This clonotype has ten or more counts. The junction and the germline gene differ at one end; a read error may be behind it. The chain is built from TRBV7-6 and TRBJ1-2; 10 bases are a match to TRBD1. The CDR3 contains 15 residues. Germline assignment: CDR1 SGHVS and CDR2 FNYEAQ. CDR3 in DNA: TGTGCCAGCAGCGCCAGGACAGGGGGAAATGATGGCTACCCCTTC. Translation gives CASSARTGGNDGYPF.

The chain uses TRBV24-1 and TRBJ2-4; D perhaps matches TRBD1 (7 bases). CDR1 KGHDR and CDR2 SFDVKD come from the germline V gene. Between the trimmed V and J ends, which lost 8 bases and 0 bases, there was a span of 16 bases. CDR3 size: 16 residues. The CDR3 spells CATNGRGDIAKNIQYF. Written as DNA, the CDR3 is TGTGCCACCAATGGCAGGGGGGATATAGCCAAAAACATTCAGTACTTC.

Points on this clonotype: At one of its ends the junction is not consistent with the germline gene, which may arise from a read error. This chain joins TRBV24-1 and TRBJ2-1, with a possible D match to TRBD1 (6 bases). Per germline, CDR1 KGHDR and CDR2 SFDVKD. CDR3 length equals 14 residues. CDR3 region: CATSVGDISNQQFF. In DNA, the CDR3 is TGTGCCACCAGTGTAGGGGACATTAGCAATCAGCAGTTCTTC.

This clonotype appeared many times. V and J are TRBV7-2 and TRBJ1-2; 9 nucleotides agree with TRBD1. The germline V gene encodes CDR1 SGHTA and CDR2 FQGNSA. The CDR3 length is 14 residues. J lost 8 bases, V lost 3 bases, and 7 bases had no gene match. CDR3 bases: TGTGCCAGCAGCTTGGAGGGACAGGGCTTAGGCTACACCTTC. It specifies CASSLEGQGLGYTF.

This clonotype appeared many times. J is TRBJ1-3 and V is TRBV20-1, with D maybe TRBD1 (6 bases). The CDR3 spans 16 residues. Trimming stripped 6 bases from V and 0 bases from J, with 18 bases between. Germline lookup yields CDR1 DFQATT and CDR2 SNEGSKA (reference sequence). The CDR3 nucleotides are TGCAGTGCCCGCCGAGGGGGGGAGAGCTCTGGAAACACCATATATTTT. This sequence encodes CSARRGGESSGNTIYF.

This clonotype appeared many times. This chain joins TRBV20-1 and TRBJ2-7; 10 nucleotides match TRBD2. The germline CDR1 and CDR2 sequences are DFQATT and SNEGSKA (reference sequence). The trim removed 6 bases at V and 2 bases at J, leaving 7 bases unmatched. This CDR3 has 14 residues. The DNA for the CDR3 is TGCAGTGCCATACCGGGACTAGCGACCTACGAGCAGTACTTC. It is translated as CSAIPGLATYEQYF.

This clonotype was picked up many times. The rearrangement joins TRBV11-2 to TRBJ1-4; D possibly corresponds to TRBD1 (5 bases). Trimming shortened V by 3 bases and J by 3 bases, and 11 bases separated the two germline ends. The CDR3 is made up of 15 amino acids. Germline V gives CDR1 SGHAT, CDR2 FQNNGV. CDR3 amino acids: CASSFRVSANEKLFF. The CDR3 region has the DNA TGTGCCAGCAGCTTCAGGGTATCGGCTAATGAAAAACTGTTTTTT. Complete variable domain (other parts from reference TRBV11-2 and TRBJ1-4): EAGVAQSPRYKIIEKRQSVAFWCNPISGHATLYWYQQILGQGPKLLIQFQNNGVVDDSQLPKDRFSAERLKGVDSTLKIQPAKLEDSAVYLCASSFRVSANEKLFFGSGTQLSVL.

This clonotype has a handful of counts. The rearrangement links TRBV20-1 to TRBJ1-4; TRBD1 might be the D (5 bases). The CDR3 has 14 amino acids. V lost 5 bases and J 7 bases, leaving 17 bases between the germline ends. Germline CDR1 is DFQATT and CDR2 is SNEGSKA (reference sequence). In DNA form, the CDR3 reads TGCAGTGCTTCTCCGGGTGCGAGGGGTGAAAAACTGTTTTTT. It codes for CSASPGARGEKLFF.

The table lists this clonotype with a count of one. V is TRBV20-1 and J is TRBJ1-6, with unresolved D. Trimming removed 0 bases from V and 10 bases from J, with 13 bases in between. Germline-derived CDR1 and CDR2 are DFQATT and SNEGSKA (reference sequence). The CDR3 contains 14 residues. CDR3 bases: TGCAGTGCTAGAGATCTTGTAGGTGGGTCACCCCTCCACTTT. Translation: CSARDLVGGSPLHF.